This T cell receptor (beta chain) came from a study of T cells after yellow fever vaccination. Notes on the study in general: Faster peaking, at day 5 versus 15, marked a secondary response that was weaker. The appearance of a small share of clonotypes in both CD4 and CD8 compartments was observed.

In germline, CDR1 is SGHAT, CDR2 FQNNGV. V lost 0 bases and J 3 bases, leaving 9 bases between the germline ends. This CDR3 is 14 amino acids long. MiXCR, run by TCRdb on the 5' RACE reads, gives a single entry per CDR3 protein. The data show over 130,000 distinct CDR3 sequences, more than 6% seen once. This clonotype was recorded many times. Its antigen is unidentified. The TCR originated in a man aged 25 to 40 who received the YFV17D yellow fever vaccine. V usage is TRBV11-2 and J usage is TRBJ2-7, with D unclear. This sample comprised CD4+ T cells sorted from PBMCs, obtained 5 days after the yellow fever booster vaccination. The CDR3 loop reads CASSLEQIRYEQYF. The CDR3, as DNA: TGTGCCAGCAGCTTAGAACAGATACGCTACGAGCAGTACTTC.